This entry lists 27 T cell receptor beta chains sequenced from one sample in a study of cytomegalovirus exposure and HLA in healthy donors. The PCR employed 60 Vbeta primers together with 13 Jbeta primers. This table comes from immunoSEQ multiplex PCR, and its TCRdb copy is limited to in-frame clones, with some not included. Of nearly 200,000 clones in the sample, around 83% were seen once. Sequenced material: PBMCs. The receptors derive from a woman between 45 and 65 years old in good health and CMV-seropositive.

The chain combines TRBV4-1 with TRBJ1-4; 7 nucleotides line up with TRBD1. There are 14 residues in the CDR3. The ends lost 1 base at V and 8 bases at J; junction bases unmatched: 4. Germline CDR1 and CDR2: MGHRA and YSYEKL. The CDR3 loop reads CASSQGQGEEKLFF. DNA of the CDR3: TGCGCCAGCAGCCAAGGACAGGGTGAGGAAAAACTGTTTTTT.

The CDR3 DNA reads as TGTGCCAGCAGTTACTCGGGGACAGCCGCGAACTATGGCTACACCTTC. Translated: CASSYSGTAANYGYTF. This rearrangement joins TRBV6-5 to TRBJ1-2; 7 positions agree with TRBD1. Germline loops: CDR1 MNHEY, CDR2 SVGAGI. The CDR3 is 16 residues long. V lost 0 bases, J lost 2 bases, and 6 bases stayed unmatched.

The V and J genes are TRBV6-5 and TRBJ2-1; 9 nucleotides agree with TRBD1. The V gene's germline CDR1 is MNHEY and CDR2 SVGAGI. Trimming removed 5 bases from V and 1 base from J; junction bases left unmatched: 3. The CDR3 is 15 amino acids. CDR3 sequence reads: CASSRDRGSYNEQFF. The CDR3, as DNA: TGTGCCAGCAGTAGAGACAGGGGGTCCTACAATGAGCAGTTCTTC.

J is TRBJ2-3 and V is TRBV5-1; TRBD1 aligns across 7 bases. The V segment lost 4 bases and the J segment 6 bases; nucleotides outside the gene matches: 14. CDR3 length equals 16 residues. From germline, CDR1 is SGHRS and CDR2 YFSETQ. The CDR3 sequence: CASSSGRDSPWDTQYF. The CDR3 DNA follows: TGCGCCAGCAGCAGCGGTCGGGACAGCCCTTGGGATACGCAGTATTTT.

V usage is TRBV5-1 and J usage is TRBJ2-3; TRBD2 aligns across 9 bases. Germline CDR1 SGHRS, CDR2 YFSETQ. With 6 bases clipped from V and 6 bases from J, the junction kept 14 bases outside the gene matches. The length of the CDR3 is 16 residues. The CDR3 DNA reads as TGCGCCAGCACCCCCCAGGCGGGGGGGGCCTGGGATACGCAGTATTTT. The encoded protein is CASTPQAGGAWDTQYF.

The rearrangement links TRBV25-1 to TRBJ2-5, with D perhaps TRBD2 (5 bases). The V gene lost 7 bases and the J gene lost 4 bases, with 13 bases spanning the gap. CDR3 size: 13 residues. From germline, CDR1 is MGHDK and CDR2 SYGVNS. CDR3 nucleotide sequence: TGTGCCAGCAACCGGTATGGAGGAGAGACCCAGTACTTC. This encodes CASNRYGGETQYF. Full variable domain (missing parts from reference TRBV25-1 and TRBJ2-5): EADIYQTPRYLVIGTGKKITLECSQTMGHDKMYWYQQDPGMELHLIHYSYGVNSTEKGDLSSESTVSRIRTEHFPLTLESARPSHTSQYLCASNRYGGETQYFGPGTRLLVL.

The V call is TRBV19, the J call TRBJ2-7; 7 positions agree with TRBD1. The CDR3 spans 18 residues. Germline trimming cut 0 bases from V and 1 base from J; bases unmatched to any gene: 12. CDR1 is LNHDA and CDR2 is SQIVND in the germline V gene (reference sequence). The CDR3 is CASSIDGRGRTASYEQYF. The CDR3 DNA reads as TGTGCCAGTAGTATAGACGGAAGGGGGCGGACAGCGTCCTACGAGCAGTACTTC.

V usage is TRBV28 and J usage is TRBJ1-6, with a tentative D call TRBD1 (6 bases). V was cut by 3 bases and J by 5 bases, with 11 bases left in between. The CDR3 sequence is 15 residues long. CDR1 MDHEN and CDR2 SYDVKM come from the germline V gene. CDR3 coding DNA: TGTGCCAGCAGTTTTATAGGACAGAATAATTCACCCCTCCACTTT. Residues: CASSFIGQNNSPLHF. Drawing the rest from reference TRBV28 and TRBJ1-6, the complete variable domain is DVKVTQSSRYLVKRTGEKVFLECVQDMDHENMFWYRQDPGLGLRLIYFSYDVKMKEKGDIPEGYSVSREKKERFSLILESASTNQTSMYLCASSFIGQNNSPLHFGNGTRLTVT.

V usage is TRBV10-3 and J usage is TRBJ2-1; 7 bases are a match to TRBD2. CDR1 ENHRY and CDR2 SYGVKD come from the germline V gene. The CDR3 runs to 14 residues. The V gene end was trimmed by 6 bases and the J gene end by 3 bases; junction bases not matched to a gene: 5. The DNA for the CDR3 is TGTGCCATCAGCGGGGCGGGAGACTACAATGAGCAGTTCTTC. Translating it yields CAISGAGDYNEQFF.

The chain joins TRBV7-9 to TRBJ1-1, with 7 bases matching TRBD1. The ends lost 2 bases at V and 1 base at J; junction bases unmatched: 4. The CDR3 has 15 amino acids. In germline, CDR1 is SEHNR, CDR2 FQNEAQ (reference sequence). The CDR3 DNA reads as TGTGCCAGCAGCTTACGACAGGGAGGGAACACTGAAGCTTTCTTT. Its translation: CASSLRQGGNTEAFF.

This chain uses TRBV11-3 with TRBJ2-1; TRBD2 matches 9 bases. The CDR3 is made up of 18 amino acids. Per germline, CDR1 SGHNT and CDR2 YENEEA. V lost 1 base, J lost 3 bases, and 10 bases stayed unmatched. The CDR3 DNA is TGTGCCAGCAGCTTAGGGCGAACTAGCGGGCGTAACTACAATGAGCAGTTCTTC. This encodes CASSLGRTSGRNYNEQFF.

The V call is TRBV7-2, the J call TRBJ1-4; TRBD1 matches at 9 bases. Trimming took 5 bases from V and 7 from J; bases not matched to a gene: 8. The CDR3 loop spans 15 amino acids. Germline V gene data show CDR1 as SGHTA and CDR2 as FQGNSA. The CDR3 region has the DNA TGTGCCAGCAGCCCACAGGGGGCGTCTAGTGAAAAACTGTTTTTT. Translated, it gives CASSPQGASSEKLFF.

The chain employs TRBV6-5 and TRBJ2-7, with 9 bases lining up with TRBD2. V trimming: 3 bases; J trimming: 6 bases; junction bases outside the gene matches: 12. CDR3 length: 16 residues. Looked up from germline, CDR1 is MNHEY and CDR2 is SVGAGI. The DNA of the CDR3 is TGTGCCAGCAGTTATGCCCCTTCCCTGCGGGGGGGCGAGCAGTACTTC. Amino acid sequence: CASSYAPSLRGGEQYF.

V and J are TRBV11-2 and TRBJ2-5; no clear D gene. The length of the CDR3 is 15 residues. The germline V gene encodes CDR1 SGHAT and CDR2 FQNNGV. V was shortened by 1 base and J by 0 bases, with 9 bases between the two germline ends. Written as DNA, the CDR3 is TGTGCCAGCAGCTTAGGGGCGTTGGACCAAGAGACCCAGTACTTC. Translated, it gives CASSLGALDQETQYF.

The chain joins TRBV20-1 to TRBJ1-1, with D unclear. In germline, CDR1 is DFQATT, CDR2 SNEGSKA (reference sequence). The V gene lost 7 bases and the J gene lost 3 bases, with 6 bases spanning the gap. CDR3 length equals 10 residues. The CDR3 bases are TGCAGTGGGAGGGACACTGAAGCTTTCTTT. Translated: CSGRDTEAFF.

This chain links TRBV18 with TRBJ1-1; no firm D call. Germline lookup yields CDR1 KGHSH and CDR2 LQKENI. Trimming pared 5 bases from V and 0 bases from J, leaving 7 bases between. This CDR3 region has 13 residues. The CDR3 nucleotides read TGTGCCAGCTCAGGAGGGCTGAACACTGAAGCTTTCTTT. Protein product: CASSGGLNTEAFF. The whole variable domain, remainder taken from reference TRBV18 and TRBJ1-1, is NAGVMQNPRHLVRRRGQEARLRCSPMKGHSHVYWYRQLPEEGLKFMVYLQKENIIDESGMPKERFSAEFPKEGPSILRIQQVVRGDSAAYFCASSGGLNTEAFFGQGTRLTVV.

V gene TRBV6-1 combines with J gene TRBJ1-3; D is unresolved. Trimming removed 1 base from V and 2 bases from J, with 6 bases in between. The germline V gene has CDR1 MNHNS and CDR2 SASEGT. This CDR3 contains 14 residues. The DNA of the CDR3 is TGTGCCAGCAGTGAAGGGGCAGCTGGAAACACCATATATTTT. This codes for CASSEGAAGNTIYF.

The chain recombines TRBV7-8 with TRBJ2-3; D is ambiguous. CDR3 length: 14 residues. V lost 5 bases and J lost 0, with 9 bases in between. Germline CDR1 and CDR2: SGHVS and FQNEAQ. Here the CDR3 DNA reads TGTGCCAGCAGCCCATATGGCAGCACAGATACGCAGTATTTT. Translating it yields CASSPYGSTDTQYF.

The V call is TRBV10-3, the J call TRBJ1-5, with 7 positions matching TRBD1. The CDR3 contains 15 residues. J gave up 5 bases and V 2 bases, and 6 bases lay outside the gene matches. CDR1 is ENHRY, CDR2 SYGVKD, per germline. The CDR3 DNA is TGTGCCATCAGTGAGACCGGACAGGTGGATCAGCCCCAGCATTTT. Translated: CAISETGQVDQPQHF.

CDR3 in DNA: TGTGCCAGCTCTTCCTCTAGCGGGGCTGACACCGGGGAGCTGTTTTTT. It specifies CASSSSSGADTGELFF. This chain connects TRBV18 to TRBJ2-2; 9 positions match TRBD2. Per germline, CDR1 KGHSH and CDR2 LQKENI. The J segment lost 3 bases and the V segment lost 6 bases, leaving 8 bases of the junction unmatched. The CDR3 has 16 amino acids.

V usage is TRBV27 and J usage is TRBJ2-1, with 9 nucleotides matching TRBD2. The germline gives CDR1 MNHEY, CDR2 SMNVEV (reference sequence). J lost 1 base, V lost 7 bases, and 14 bases had no gene match. The CDR3 has 18 residues. The CDR3 reads CASTSHGGRALSYNEQFF. The CDR3 coding sequence is TGTGCCAGCACTTCTCATGGCGGGAGGGCCCTTTCCTACAATGAGCAGTTCTTC.

V is TRBV5-1 and J is TRBJ1-1, with D perhaps TRBD1 (6 bases). Germline V gene sequence: CDR1 SGHRS, CDR2 YFSETQ. The CDR3 runs to 17 residues. Trimming shortened V by 4 bases and J by 3 bases, and 22 bases separated the two germline ends. CDR3 nucleotides: TGCGCCAGCAGCCGTGGAGTACAGGGCGGAGTGGACACTGAAGCTTTCTTT. Translating it yields CASSRGVQGGVDTEAFF.

This clone came up a few times. The chain joins TRBV5-4 to TRBJ1-1, with no clear D. CDR1 and CDR2 (germline): SGHNT, YYREEE (reference sequence). The CDR3 covers 14 residues. V was cut by 3 bases and J by 10 bases, with 19 bases left in between. CDR3 in amino acids: CASSSPGRVKAAFF. In nucleotides, the CDR3 is TGTGCCAGCAGCTCCCCTGGGCGGGTAAAGGCAGCTTTCTTT.

The gene calls are TRBV2 and TRBJ2-1; TRBD2 matches 11 bases. The CDR3 sequence is 15 residues long. Germline V gives CDR1 SNHLY, CDR2 FYNNEI. V was pared by 4 bases and J by 4 bases, with 3 bases of the junction left unmatched. CDR3 residues: CASSAGTSGYNEQFF. The DNA for the CDR3 is TGTGCCAGCAGTGCCGGGACTAGCGGTTACAATGAGCAGTTCTTC.

The rearrangement links TRBV6-6 to TRBJ2-1; weak D call: TRBD2 (6 bases). V lost 5 bases to trimming and J lost 3 bases, with 8 bases between them. This CDR3 region has 13 residues. CDR1 is MNHNY, CDR2 SVGAGI, per germline (reference sequence). The CDR3 nucleotides are TGTGCCAGCAGTCCGGACTACTACAATGAGCAGTTCTTC. Its protein product is CASSPDYYNEQFF.

J is TRBJ2-3 and V is TRBV5-6, with TRBD2 matching 10 bases. Per the germline V gene, CDR1 is SGHDT and CDR2 is YYEEEE. V trimming: 4 bases; J trimming: 4 bases; junction bases outside the gene matches: 6. The CDR3 is made up of 15 amino acids. The CDR3 loop is CASSVLAGASDTQYF. The CDR3 DNA sequence: TGTGCCAGCAGCGTCCTAGCGGGGGCTTCAGATACGCAGTATTTT.

This chain connects TRBV28 to TRBJ1-3; maybe TRBD1 (6 bases). The CDR3 has 15 amino acids. Germline CDR1 reads MDHEN; CDR2 reads SYDVKM. Trimming cost V 7 bases and J 3 bases, with 16 bases left between them. CDR3 in amino acids: CASNSQTGFGNTIYF. DNA of the CDR3: TGTGCCAGCAACTCACAGACAGGTTTTGGAAACACCATATATTTT.